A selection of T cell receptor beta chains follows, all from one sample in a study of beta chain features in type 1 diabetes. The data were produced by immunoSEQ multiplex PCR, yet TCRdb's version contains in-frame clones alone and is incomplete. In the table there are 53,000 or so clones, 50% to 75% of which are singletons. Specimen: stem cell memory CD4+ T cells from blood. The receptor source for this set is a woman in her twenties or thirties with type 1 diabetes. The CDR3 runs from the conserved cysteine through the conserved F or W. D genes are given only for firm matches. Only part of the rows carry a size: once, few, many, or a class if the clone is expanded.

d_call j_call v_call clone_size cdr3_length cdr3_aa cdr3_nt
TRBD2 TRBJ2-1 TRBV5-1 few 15 CASSLTSGRVGEQFF TGCGCCAGCAGCTTGACTAGCGGGAGGGTGGGGGAGCAGTTCTTC
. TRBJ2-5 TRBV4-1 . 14 CASSQDPGKETQYF TGCGCCAGCAGCCAAGATCCAGGGAAAGAGACCCAGTACTTC
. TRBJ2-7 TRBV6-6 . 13 CATEAGVSYEQYF TGTGCCACGGAAGCCGGGGTCTCCTACGAGCAGTACTTC
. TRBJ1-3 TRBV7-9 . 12 CASSFGGNTIYF TGTGCCAGCAGCTTCGGTGGAAACACCATATATTTT
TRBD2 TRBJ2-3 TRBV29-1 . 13 CSAYGTSGDTQYF TGCAGCGCTTACGGGACTAGCGGGGATACGCAGTATTTT
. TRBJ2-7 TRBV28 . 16 CASSLLAGQRSYEQYF TGTGCCAGCAGTTTATTGGCCGGACAGAGATCCTACGAGCAGTACTTC
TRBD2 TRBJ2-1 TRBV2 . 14 CASNDRGGDNEQFF TGTGCCAGCAATGACCGTGGGGGGGACAATGAGCAGTTCTTC
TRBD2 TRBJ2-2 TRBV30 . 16 CAWSGGLARNTGELFF TGTGCCTGGAGTGGCGGACTAGCGAGGAACACCGGGGAGCTGTTTTTT
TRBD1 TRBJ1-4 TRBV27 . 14 CASSGQGGSEKLFF TGTGCCAGCAGCGGACAGGGGGGGAGTGAAAAACTGTTTTTT
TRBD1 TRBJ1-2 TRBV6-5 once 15 CASSYSTGQGYGYTF TGTGCCAGCAGTTACTCAACCGGACAGGGATATGGCTACACCTTC
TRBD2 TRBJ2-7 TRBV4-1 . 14 CASSQVSAGYEQYF TGCGCCAGCAGCCAAGTGTCAGCGGGATACGAGCAGTACTTC
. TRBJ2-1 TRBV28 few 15 CASSLFGGTYNEQFF TGTGCCAGCAGTTTATTTGGCGGAACCTACAATGAGCAGTTCTTC
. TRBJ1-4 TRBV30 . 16 CAWQAKQWGGVEKLFF TGTGCCTGGCAGGCGAAGCAGTGGGGGGGAGTTGAAAAACTGTTTTTT
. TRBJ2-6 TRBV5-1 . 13 CASKPSGANVLTF TGCGCCAGCAAGCCCTCTGGGGCCAACGTCCTGACTTTC